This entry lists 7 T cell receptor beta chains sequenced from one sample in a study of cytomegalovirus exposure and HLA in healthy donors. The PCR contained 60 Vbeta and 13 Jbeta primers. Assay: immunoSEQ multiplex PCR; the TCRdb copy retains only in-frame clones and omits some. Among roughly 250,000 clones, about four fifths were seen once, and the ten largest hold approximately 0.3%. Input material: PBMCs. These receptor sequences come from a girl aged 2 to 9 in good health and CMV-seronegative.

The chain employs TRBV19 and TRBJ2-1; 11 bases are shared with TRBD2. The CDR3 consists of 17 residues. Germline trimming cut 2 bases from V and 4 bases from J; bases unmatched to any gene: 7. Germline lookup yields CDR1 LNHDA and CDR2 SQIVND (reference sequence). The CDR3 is CASSILTSGTLYNEQFF. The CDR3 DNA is TGTGCCAGTAGTATATTGACTAGCGGGACACTTTACAATGAGCAGTTCTTC.

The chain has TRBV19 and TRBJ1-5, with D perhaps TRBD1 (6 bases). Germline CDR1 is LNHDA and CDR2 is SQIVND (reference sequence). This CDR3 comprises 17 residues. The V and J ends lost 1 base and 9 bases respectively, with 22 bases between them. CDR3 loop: CASSIAGRNRASGPQHF. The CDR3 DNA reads TGTGCCAGTAGTATAGCGGGGCGTAACAGGGCCTCAGGGCCCCAGCATTTT.

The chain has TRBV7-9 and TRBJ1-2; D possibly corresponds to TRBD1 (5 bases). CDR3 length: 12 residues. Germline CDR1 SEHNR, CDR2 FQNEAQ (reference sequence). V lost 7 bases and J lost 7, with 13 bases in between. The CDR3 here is CASTVAGGGYTF. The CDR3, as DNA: TGTGCCAGCACCGTCGCGGGGGGTGGCTACACCTTC.

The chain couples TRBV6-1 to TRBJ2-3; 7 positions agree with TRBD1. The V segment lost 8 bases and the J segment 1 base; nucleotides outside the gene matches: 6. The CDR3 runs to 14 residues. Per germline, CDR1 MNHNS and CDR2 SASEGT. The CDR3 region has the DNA TGTGCCAGCCAGACAGGGTGGGGCACAGATACGCAGTATTTT. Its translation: CASQTGWGTDTQYF.

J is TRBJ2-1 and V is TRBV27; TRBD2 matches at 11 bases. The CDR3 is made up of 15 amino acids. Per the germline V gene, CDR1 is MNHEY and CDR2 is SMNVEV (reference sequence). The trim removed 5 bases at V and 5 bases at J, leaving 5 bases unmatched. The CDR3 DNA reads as TGTGCCAGCAGTCTAGCGGGAGGACTAAACAATGAGCAGTTCTTC. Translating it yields CASSLAGGLNNEQFF.

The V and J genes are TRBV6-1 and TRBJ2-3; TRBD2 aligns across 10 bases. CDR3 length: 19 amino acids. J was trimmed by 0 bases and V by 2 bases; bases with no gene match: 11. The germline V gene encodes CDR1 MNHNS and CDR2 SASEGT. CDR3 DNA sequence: TGTGCCAGCAGTGAACCGGGACTAGCGACAATCGCTAGCACAGATACGCAGTATTTT. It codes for CASSEPGLATIASTDTQYF.

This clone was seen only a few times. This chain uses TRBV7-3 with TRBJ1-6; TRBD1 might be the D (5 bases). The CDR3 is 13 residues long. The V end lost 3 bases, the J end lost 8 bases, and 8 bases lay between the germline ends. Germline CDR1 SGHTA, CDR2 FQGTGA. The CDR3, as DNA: TGTGCCAGCAGCTTGACCAGGGATTCACCCCTCCACTTT. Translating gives CASSLTRDSPLHF.